The present entry profiles one T cell receptor (beta chain) with its context. Its specificity is unknown. The CDR3 extends over 14 amino acids. Germline V gene lookup returns CDR1 SGHNT and CDR2 YENEEA. The source of the sample is a study of CXCR3-negative and CXCR3-positive naive CD8 T cells. General study points: Naive cells positive for CXCR3 carried more hydrophobic TRB CDR3s than CXCR3-negative ones. The authors found comparable surface CD5 between naive subsets and inferred TCR strength from TRB CDR3 properties. Diversity proved comparably high across both naive subsets and much lower in memory CD8+ cells.

UMI labels and 5' RACE were used to prepare the TRB cDNA libraries. TCRdb derives one entry per CDR3 protein from the 5' RACE reads, leaving out DNA. There are around 160,000 distinct CDR3 sequences in the sample, with under 0.35% held by the top ten. The receptor's source is a human donor in good health. Some clones in this sample may be carry-over from other donors' samples. The rearrangement joins TRBV11-3 to TRBJ2-5; the TCRdb D gene call, TRBD2, has no DNA to confirm it. Sequenced: naive CXCR3+ CD8+ T cells from blood. Subset reported: CD45RO-CCR7+CD27+CD95- naive CD8+ T cells expressing CXCR3 (TNR3+). The CDR3 is CASSLAAGRETQYF. The whole variable domain, remainder taken from reference TRBV11-3 and TRBJ2-5, is EAGVVQSPRYKIIEKKQPVAFWCNPISGHNTLYWYLQNLGQGPELLIRYENEEAVDDSQLPKDRFSAERLKGVDSTLKIQPAELGDSAVYLCASSLAAGRETQYFGPGTRLLVL.